The T cell receptor (beta chain) described here comes from a study of T-cell memory formation after mild COVID-19 (dated by TCRdb to 2020 to 2022). Regarding the research as a whole: TCR sequence clusters from the two donors were largely donor specific. In two donors, T-cell clones that expanded and contracted after mild COVID-19 were followed by sequencing TCRalpha and TCRbeta repertoires longitudinally. Two young, previously healthy adult volunteers, one female and one male, were included in the cohort. General conclusions and limits of the study: Some responding clones were detected in pre-infection memory, suggesting pre-existing cross-reactive memory T cells joined the SARS-CoV-2 response. SARS-CoV-2 specificity of the second-wave clones peaking on day 37 was not confirmed. Contracting CD4+ clones were located mainly in the CM and EM memory subsets, whereas CD8+ clones were found to be enriched in EMRA. Clones that contracted from day 15 to 85 showed balanced CD4/CD8 phenotypes, whereas a second wave of clones that expanded from day 15 to 37 leaned towards CD4+. Only a couple of mild cases were covered in the study, and larger cohorts including severe cases with pre-infection samples were considered necessary.

Ficoll-Paque density gradient centrifugation was used to isolate PBMCs. The sequencer was an Illumina NovaSeq 6000. Using 5'RACE with constant-segment primers, TCRalpha and TCRbeta cDNA libraries were constructed, with sample barcodes and unique molecular identifiers added in the process. Trizol reagent was used to extract RNA from every sample. Amplification of the libraries took two PCR steps, and the second step added a second sample barcode plus Illumina TruSeq adapters. Sequencing of libraries was performed on an Illumina NovaSeq with 2 x 150 bp paired-end reads. Turning to the authors' computational methods: The reads were demultiplexed and collapsed into UMI-guided consensus sequences using migec v1.2.7. Using mixcr v2.1.11, UMI consensuses were aligned to TRA and TRB V and J templates and then assembled into clonotypes. Clonotypes were classified as expanded or contracted when called significant by both edgeR and NoisET, with noise models trained on biological replicates. For edgeR calls, a false discovery rate-adjusted p below 0.01 and a log2 fold-change threshold of 1 were applied. PCA with hierarchical clustering of max-normalized trajectories of the 1000 most abundant clonotypes was used as exploratory dynamics analysis. Separately sequenced CD4+ and CD8+ repertoires were used to assign a CD4 or CD8 phenotype to each responding clone. TCRdb applied fastp at Q25 and MiXCR to the public reads, then kept only in-frame beta chains. Each CDR3 protein appears once, grouped with its most common genes and DNA. The V and J calls and clone size come from TCRdb's table, not from the authors' own analysis. The sample table holds around 390,000 distinct CDR3 sequences, of which approximately 15% were seen once. The ten largest clonotypes hold about a fifth of the sample.

On this clonotype: Its antigen is still unknown. No base quality information exists; no much larger clone differs at one position.

The CDR3 runs 16 residues from the cysteine to the phenylalanine. Only CDR3 DNA remains: 48 bases, in frame from the first base. The V end loses 4 bases and the J end loses 5 bases, and a stretch of 17 bases separates them. From the germline V gene, CDR1 is MNHEY and CDR2 is SVGEGT. The sequenced material came from PBMCs or a T cell subset sorted from them (not recorded which). The rearranged chain carries TRBV6-2 or TRBV6-3 and TRBJ2-2; matching of 5 bases hints at TRBD2 as the D gene. The source of this sequence is a man between 18 and 35 years old who had mild COVID-19 (a few samples of this study predate the infection). The sample titles of this study are shuffled in the database, so cell type and time point are left out; the donor was told from shared clones. The DNA is TGTGCCAGCAGTTGGTCTTATCTCGGCGGGACCGGGGAGCTGTTTTTT. Translated, this gives CASSWSYLGGTGELFF.